Each of the 22 T cell receptor beta chains below was sequenced from the same sample in a study of regulatory T cells in long-lasting Graves disease. Sample time point: newly diagnosed GD, antithyroid drugs for less than 3 months. The TCR library used RNA extracted from PBMCs. Library construction for TCR beta used iRepertoire HTBI primers and Arm-PCR of CDR3 regions. Each CDR3 protein is one row after TCRdb ran MiXCR on the multiplex PCR reads. This sample has about 530,000 distinct CDR3 sequences, with 15% to 20% found just once. Another study also made use of these data, one on T cells in Graves' hyperthyroidism and ophthalmopathy.

Sequences were derived from peripheral blood mononuclear cells (PBMCs), sampled at new diagnosis, from a patient treated with antithyroid drugs. These receptors originate from a woman aged 35-65 years with Graves disease.

This clonotype was recorded at least ten times. Relative to the germline gene, one junction end is altered; a read error may explain this. This chain links TRBV5-1 with TRBJ2-2, with no clear D. This CDR3 comprises 15 residues. Germline V gives CDR1 SGHRS, CDR2 YFSETQ. The CDR3 region is CASSTRDGNTGELFF. In DNA, the CDR3 is TGTGCCAGCAGCACCCGTGACGGGAACACCGGGGAGCTGTTTTTT.

Only a few counts were recorded for this clonotype. The chain joins TRBV27 to TRBJ1-4; D is perhaps TRBD1 (5 bases). Germline assignment: CDR1 MNHEY and CDR2 SMNVEV (reference sequence). CDR3 length: 13 amino acids. Trimming cost V 5 bases and J 8 bases, with 12 bases left between them. In DNA form, the CDR3 reads TGTGCCAGCAGTGACAGAAGGCGAGAAAAACTGTTTTTT. Translation: CASSDRRREKLFF.

This clonotype was observed many times. The CDR3 coding sequence is TGCGCCAGCAGCCAAGATTCTGGTTTTAGCAATCAGCCCCAGCATTTT. Its protein is CASSQDSGFSNQPQHF. The chain carries TRBV4-1 and TRBJ1-5; D not certain. The CDR3 totals 16 residues. The germline V and J ends were trimmed by 0 bases and 0 bases, with 9 bases remaining between them. Germline V gives CDR1 MGHRA, CDR2 YSYEKL.

This clonotype was detected many times. The chain combines TRBV20-1 with TRBJ1-2, with TRBD1 matching 11 bases. Unmatched junction bases numbered 8, after V lost 3 bases and J lost 5 bases. The germline V gene has CDR1 DFQATT and CDR2 SNEGSKA (reference sequence). There are 15 residues in the CDR3. The CDR3 DNA reads as TGCAGTGCTAGGCGTACCGGGACAGGGGGTTATGGCTACACCTTC. Translation: CSARRTGTGGYGYTF.

This clonotype was picked up many times. The rearrangement joins TRBV12-3 or TRBV12-4 to TRBJ1-6; TRBD1 matches 8 bases. This CDR3 is built from 14 residues. The V segment lost 7 bases and the J segment 7 bases; nucleotides outside the gene matches: 6. The CDR3 DNA is TGTGCCAGCACCCCCGACAGGGGAAATTCACCCCTCCACTTT. This encodes CASTPDRGNSPLHF.

Ten or more counts support this clonotype. The chain links TRBV28 to TRBJ2-7; D might be TRBD1 or TRBD2, each matching 5 bases. The V end lost 5 bases, the J end lost 2 bases, and 16 bases lay between the germline ends. The V gene's germline CDR1 is MDHEN and CDR2 SYDVKM. This CDR3 has 15 residues. In DNA, the CDR3 is TGTGCCAGCAGTAGTACCGGGACGTATACCTACGAGCAGTACTTC. Residues: CASSSTGTYTYEQYF.

This clonotype was seen at least ten times. The junction does not match germline at one end; this may be a read error. The chain couples TRBV5-1 to TRBJ2-3, with D perhaps matching TRBD1 (6 bases). Germline CDR1 and CDR2: SGHRS and YFSETQ. The CDR3 consists of 17 residues. The CDR3 reads CASSFRPTGTSTDTQYF. CDR3 nucleotides: TGTGCCAGCAGCTTCCGGCCGACAGGAACTAGCACAGATACGCAGTATTTT.

Turning to this clonotype: This may come from a read error, since a much larger clone is one base off. The CDR3 nucleotides are TGCAGTGCTAGCGGGGGGCGCCAAGAGACCCAGTACTTC. Protein sequence: CSASGGRQETQYF. This sequence joins TRBV20-1 and TRBJ2-5; a weak D match, TRBD2 (7 bases). Germline V gene lookup returns CDR1 DFQATT and CDR2 SNEGSKA (reference sequence). V shed 3 bases and J shed 1 base, with 9 bases lying between them. The CDR3 runs to 13 residues.

This clonotype was seen at least ten times. The V call is TRBV7-8, the J call TRBJ1-5; 9 nucleotides agree with TRBD1. The CDR3 runs 18 residues. Germline assignment: CDR1 SGHVS and CDR2 FQNEAQ. The junction had 10 bases not matched to a gene; V was cut back by 2 bases and J by 2 bases. CDR3 in amino acids: CASSLRAEGTGRNQPQHF. In nucleotides, the CDR3 is TGTGCCAGCAGCTTAAGGGCCGAGGGGACAGGGCGCAATCAGCCCCAGCATTTT.

This clonotype was counted many times. The chain links TRBV6-1 to TRBJ2-7, with 8 bases identical to TRBD1. The CDR3 has 14 residues. Germline V gene lookup returns CDR1 MNHNS and CDR2 SASEGT. The V and J ends lost 5 bases and 3 bases, in that order; junction bases with no gene match: 6. CDR3 sequence (DNA): TGTGCCAGCAGTAAAGGACAGGGCGGCTACGAGCAGTACTTC. Translation: CASSKGQGGYEQYF.

This clonotype was seen at least ten times. The chain joins TRBV7-9 to TRBJ1-5, with 8 positions matching TRBD1. Germline V gives CDR1 SEHNR, CDR2 FQNEAQ (reference sequence). The V gene end was trimmed by 0 bases and the J gene end by 3 bases; junction bases not matched to a gene: 10. The CDR3 length is 18 residues. Here the CDR3 reads CASSLAGTGGSNNQPQHF. DNA for the CDR3: TGTGCCAGCAGCTTAGCGGGAACAGGGGGATCTAACAATCAGCCCCAGCATTTT.

The table lists this clonotype with many counts. V usage is TRBV6-1 and J usage is TRBJ1-2; a possible D gene is TRBD1 (5 bases). CDR3 length: 14 residues. The V gene's germline CDR1 is MNHNS and CDR2 SASEGT. The V and J ends lost 6 bases and 1 base respectively, with 12 bases between them. As DNA, the CDR3 is TGTGCCAGCAGAGCGACAGCGTTTAACTATGGCTACACCTTC. Protein product: CASRATAFNYGYTF.

A few counts support this clonotype. This chain links TRBV18 with TRBJ1-5, with D uncertain. The V and J ends lost 3 bases and 0 bases respectively, with 18 bases between them. Germline V gives CDR1 KGHSH, CDR2 LQKENI. This CDR3 comprises 18 residues. The CDR3 here is CASSPRDRSHFSNQPQHF. The DNA for the CDR3 is TGTGCCAGCTCACCCCGCGACCGAAGTCATTTTAGCAATCAGCCCCAGCATTTT.

This sequence joins TRBV25-1 and TRBJ2-3, with a possible D match to TRBD2 (6 bases). The V end was cut by 7 bases, the J end by 2 bases, with 13 bases between. CDR1 is MGHDK and CDR2 is SYGVNS in the germline V gene. CDR3 size: 14 residues. DNA of the CDR3: TGTGCCAGCATCCCGAGCGGGTCCACAGATACGCAGTATTTT. Residues: CASIPSGSTDTQYF.

The chain uses TRBV5-1 and TRBJ2-1; 12 bases line up with TRBD1. The V gene end was trimmed by 3 bases and the J gene end by 10 bases; junction bases not matched to a gene: 5. This CDR3 is built from 14 residues. Germline V gene lookup returns CDR1 SGHRS and CDR2 YFSETQ. The CDR3 DNA is TGCGCCAGCAGCTCCGGGACAGGGGGCTACGAGCAGTTCTTC. The encoded protein is CASSSGTGGYEQFF.

This clonotype was detected many times. This chain uses TRBV25-1 with TRBJ2-5; D is possibly TRBD1 (6 bases). V was clipped by 0 bases and J by 0 bases, with 11 bases between them. Germline V gene lookup returns CDR1 MGHDK and CDR2 SYGVNS. This CDR3 is 16 amino acids long. Written as DNA, the CDR3 is TGTGCCAGCAGTGAATACCCCGGGACACACCAAGAGACCCAGTACTTC. Amino acid sequence: CASSEYPGTHQETQYF. Complete variable domain (other parts from reference TRBV25-1 and TRBJ2-5): EADIYQTPRYLVIGTGKKITLECSQTMGHDKMYWYQQDPGMELHLIHYSYGVNSTEKGDLSSESTVSRIRTEHFPLTLESARPSHTSQYLCASSEYPGTHQETQYFGPGTRLLVL.

The chain has TRBV19 and TRBJ2-1, with 12 bases lining up with TRBD2. Trimming at V came to 3 bases and at J to 5 bases, leaving 2 bases not matched to a gene. This CDR3 has 15 amino acids. CDR1 and CDR2 (germline): LNHDA, SQIVND (reference sequence). CDR3 coding DNA: TGTGCCAGTAGTATTCCTAGCGGGGGGGACAATGAGCAGTTCTTC. Its translation is CASSIPSGGDNEQFF.

This clonotype was observed at least ten times. The J gene is TRBJ2-3, the V gene TRBV2; D is tentatively TRBD1 or TRBD2 (6 bases each). V lost 4 bases and J 0 bases, leaving 14 bases between the germline ends. The CDR3 loop spans 16 amino acids. Germline V gives CDR1 SNHLY, CDR2 FYNNEI. DNA for the CDR3: TGTGCCAGCAGTGCCGAAGGGGGGACTAGCACAGATACGCAGTATTTT. This gives the protein CASSAEGGTSTDTQYF.

The rearrangement uses TRBV10-3 and TRBJ2-3; D might be TRBD1 (5 bases). The V and J ends lost 3 bases and 1 base respectively, with 8 bases between them. The CDR3 consists of 14 residues. Germline V gene data show CDR1 as ENHRY and CDR2 as SYGVKD. The CDR3 reads CAISDRDRTDTQYF. CDR3 sequence (DNA): TGTGCCATCAGTGACAGGGATCGCACAGATACGCAGTATTTT.

The rearrangement uses TRBV20-1 and TRBJ1-1, with D possibly matching TRBD1 (5 bases). Trimming stripped 6 bases from V and 3 bases from J, with 14 bases between. This CDR3 has 13 amino acids. Germline V gene lookup returns CDR1 DFQATT and CDR2 SNEGSKA (reference sequence). Here the CDR3 reads CSAAGSGDTEAFF. For the CDR3, the DNA is TGCAGTGCAGCGGGGTCGGGGGACACTGAAGCTTTCTTT.

This clonotype was seen repeatedly, ten times or more. The rearrangement links TRBV28 to TRBJ1-5; D gene uncertain. There are 15 residues in the CDR3. V lost 3 bases to trimming and J lost 1 base, with 10 bases between them. Germline V gives CDR1 MDHEN, CDR2 SYDVKM. CDR3 bases: TGTGCCAGCAGTTTCTTGGACGGGAGCAATCAGCCCCAGCATTTT. Translated: CASSFLDGSNQPQHF.

The gene calls are TRBV7-9 and TRBJ1-1; possibly TRBD1 for D (5 bases). V shed 5 bases and J shed 6 bases, with 13 bases lying between them. Germline V gene lookup returns CDR1 SEHNR and CDR2 FQNEAQ (reference sequence). The CDR3 totals 13 residues. CDR3 bases: TGTGCCAGCAGCACCACGGGACCCTCTGAAGCTTTCTTT. Amino acid sequence: CASSTTGPSEAFF.